This entry lists 32 T cell receptor beta chains sequenced from one sample in a study of blood T cell repertoires in COVID-19. The table came from immunoSEQ multiplex PCR; TCRdb's copy has only in-frame clones and leaves some out. Found here are approximately 200,000 clones, about 80% of them singletons; the top ten hold over 2.5%. The sequenced sample was peripheral blood. These receptor sequences come from a woman in her 30s who had recovered from COVID-19.

The V call is TRBV6-1, the J call TRBJ1-3, with TRBD1 identical over 7 bases. Germline V CDR1 and CDR2: MNHNS, SASEGT. CDR3 length: 17 residues. J was trimmed by 0 bases and V by 4 bases; bases with no gene match: 9. The DNA for the CDR3 is TGTGCCAGCAGTGCCAACCCGACAGGGTACTCTGGAAACACCATATATTTT. It codes for CASSANPTGYSGNTIYF.

The rearrangement joins TRBV28 to TRBJ1-3; D gene ambiguous. Germline V CDR1 and CDR2: MDHEN, SYDVKM. V was shortened by 6 bases and J by 0 bases, with 6 bases between the two germline ends. The CDR3 length is 13 residues. CDR3 coding DNA: TGTGCCAGCAGATTGAGCTCTGGAAACACCATATATTTT. Its protein is CASRLSSGNTIYF. Using reference TRBV28 and TRBJ1-3 for the parts outside the CDR3, the full variable domain is DVKVTQSSRYLVKRTGEKVFLECVQDMDHENMFWYRQDPGLGLRLIYFSYDVKMKEKGDIPEGYSVSREKKERFSLILESASTNQTSMYLCASRLSSGNTIYFGEGSWLTVV.

This clone was detected only once. The gene calls are TRBV9 and TRBJ2-7; the match to TRBD2 covers 10 bases. The V gene end was trimmed by 4 bases and the J gene end by 2 bases; junction bases not matched to a gene: 6. From germline, CDR1 is SGDLS and CDR2 YYNGEE. CDR3 length: 15 residues. Here the CDR3 DNA reads TGTGCCAGCAGCCTGGGGACTAGCGCTACCTACGAGCAGTACTTC. Translation gives CASSLGTSATYEQYF.

V gene TRBV18 combines with J gene TRBJ2-2, with 7 bases matching TRBD1. Trimming removed 10 bases from V and 2 bases from J; junction bases left unmatched: 7. From germline, CDR1 is KGHSH and CDR2 LQKENI. The CDR3 covers 14 residues. The DNA of the CDR3 is TGTGCCACCCTACAGGGGTTAAACACCGGGGAGCTGTTTTTT. Translating it yields CATLQGLNTGELFF.

V and J are TRBV6-2 or TRBV6-3 and TRBJ2-1; 12 bases map to TRBD2. V was clipped by 6 bases and J by 10 bases; unmatched bases: 13. This CDR3 comprises 16 residues. CDR1 and CDR2 (germline): MNHEY, SVGEGT. DNA for the CDR3: TGTGCCAGCAGCCCTCGACTAGCGGGAGAGGTTGGGGAGCAGTTCTTC. It yields the protein CASSPRLAGEVGEQFF.

This chain uses TRBV7-9 with TRBJ2-3, with 9 bases matching TRBD2. V was clipped by 3 bases and J by 5 bases; unmatched bases: 12. The CDR3 loop spans 17 amino acids. Germline V gene lookup returns CDR1 SEHNR and CDR2 FQNEAQ (reference sequence). The CDR3 protein is CASSFPVSGRRGDTQYF. In DNA form, the CDR3 reads TGTGCCAGCAGCTTCCCAGTTAGCGGGAGACGAGGAGATACGCAGTATTTT.

The chain uses TRBV27 and TRBJ2-3; a weak D match, TRBD1 (5 bases). This CDR3 has 13 residues. The germline V gene encodes CDR1 MNHEY and CDR2 SMNVEV (reference sequence). Trimming cost V 6 bases and J 3 bases, with 10 bases left between them. The DNA of the CDR3 is TGTGCCAGCAGCGCAAGGGGAACAGATACGCAGTATTTT. This codes for CASSARGTDTQYF.

V usage is TRBV7-9 and J usage is TRBJ2-7; 7 bases agree with TRBD2. The CDR3 loop spans 14 amino acids. CDR1 and CDR2 from the germline V gene are SEHNR and FQNEAQ (reference sequence). The junction had 3 bases not matched to a gene; V was cut back by 4 bases and J by 0 bases. CDR3 residues: CASSSRDYSYEQYF. The CDR3 DNA reads TGTGCCAGCAGCTCCCGGGACTACTCCTACGAGCAGTACTTC. Full variable domain (outside the CDR3, taken from reference TRBV7-9 and TRBJ2-7): DTGVSQNPRHKITKRGQNVTFRCDPISEHNRLYWYRQTLGQGPEFLTYFQNEAQLEKSRLLSDRFSAERPKGSFSTLEIQRTEQGDSAMYLCASSSRDYSYEQYFGPGTRLTVT.

The CDR3 sequence: CASSTGQGANGYTF. The CDR3 DNA follows: TGTGCCAGCAGTACCGGACAGGGGGCAAATGGCTACACCTTC. The chain joins TRBV28 to TRBJ1-2; 11 bases are a match to TRBD1. Losses at the gene ends were 5 bases for V and 6 bases for J; bases not matched to a gene: 5. This CDR3 region has 14 residues. In germline, CDR1 is MDHEN, CDR2 SYDVKM.

The gene calls are TRBV24-1 and TRBJ2-1, with 10 bases that match TRBD2. Germline CDR1 KGHDR, CDR2 SFDVKD. The V and J ends lost 2 bases and 2 bases, in that order; junction bases with no gene match: 5. The CDR3 is 17 amino acids. The CDR3 spells CATSDSESGRAYNEQFF. In DNA, the CDR3 is TGTGCCACCAGTGATTCGGAAAGCGGGAGGGCCTACAATGAGCAGTTCTTC.

The chain joins TRBV3-1 (or the pseudogene TRBV3-2) to TRBJ1-2; 8 bases match TRBD1. This CDR3 has 18 amino acids. Germline V gene sequence: CDR1 LGHDT, CDR2 YNNKEL (reference sequence). With 3 bases clipped from V and 4 bases from J, the junction kept 16 bases outside the gene matches. CDR3 protein: CASSQAFGGMTGAYGYTF. In DNA form, the CDR3 reads TGTGCCAGCAGCCAGGCCTTCGGGGGTATGACAGGGGCCTATGGCTACACCTTC.

This chain uses TRBV29-1 with TRBJ2-1; tentatively, D is TRBD2 (6 bases). Germline loops: CDR1 SQVTM, CDR2 ANQGSEA. The ends were cut back, 2 bases at V and 4 bases at J, with 12 bases in the middle. The CDR3 totals 14 residues. CDR3 in DNA: TGCAGCGTTGAATCGGTAGCGGAATACAATGAGCAGTTCTTC. This codes for CSVESVAEYNEQFF.

The V gene is TRBV20-1, the J gene TRBJ1-2, with a tentative D call TRBD1 (5 bases). CDR1 and CDR2 from the germline V gene are DFQATT and SNEGSKA (reference sequence). V lost 6 bases to trimming and J lost 6 bases, with 11 bases between them. The CDR3 has 11 amino acids. CDR3 sequence (DNA): TGCAGTGCAGAGGAGGGGCATGGCTACACCTTC. Translating it yields CSAEEGHGYTF.

The gene calls are TRBV12-3 or TRBV12-4 and TRBJ1-1; possibly TRBD1 for D (6 bases). Trimming left V 8 bases short and J 11 bases short, with 21 bases between. The CDR3 is 13 amino acids. CDR3 in DNA: TGTGCCAGCGCCAGGGGCCGGGGCTTAGTGGCTTTCTTT. Translation gives CASARGRGLVAFF.

V and J are TRBV4-1 and TRBJ2-7, with a possible D match to TRBD1 (5 bases). The V gene's germline CDR1 is MGHRA and CDR2 YSYEKL. V was pared by 4 bases and J by 2 bases, with 12 bases between. The CDR3 has 14 amino acids. DNA for the CDR3: TGCGCCAGCAGCCTAGTACAGGCTACCTACGAGCAGTACTTC. Its translation is CASSLVQATYEQYF.

This sequence joins TRBV6-5 and TRBJ1-2; D uncertain. The CDR3 is 14 residues long. Trimming left V 6 bases short and J 2 bases short, with 13 bases between. Germline CDR1 reads MNHEY; CDR2 reads SVGAGI. The CDR3: CASRRTGSNYGYTF. The CDR3 DNA sequence: TGTGCCAGCAGAAGAACCGGGTCCAACTATGGCTACACCTTC.

The sample holds one count of this clone. V is TRBV10-1 and J is TRBJ2-3; D not certain. V shed 0 bases and J shed 3 bases, with 7 bases lying between them. This CDR3 spans 14 amino acids. CDR1 WNHNN and CDR2 SYGVQD come from the germline V gene (reference sequence). Here the CDR3 DNA reads TGCGCCAGCAGTGAGTCGAGGTTGACAGATACGCAGTATTTT. This translates into CASSESRLTDTQYF.

The gene calls are TRBV2 and TRBJ1-2, with 7 bases identical to TRBD1. The V gene end was trimmed by 4 bases and the J gene end by 5 bases; junction bases not matched to a gene: 4. CDR1 and CDR2 (germline): SNHLY, FYNNEI. CDR3 length equals 13 residues. CDR3 sequence: CASSGTGSYGYTF. In DNA, the CDR3 is TGTGCCAGCAGTGGGACAGGATCGTATGGCTACACCTTC.

The CDR3 reads CASRWGGRTGELFF. The DNA of the CDR3 is TGTGCCAGCAGGTGGGGGGGTAGGACCGGGGAGCTGTTTTTT. This sequence joins TRBV27 and TRBJ2-2; 7 bases are shared with TRBD2. V lost 6 bases to trimming and J lost 5 bases; unmatched junction nucleotides: 6. This CDR3 has 14 amino acids. In germline, CDR1 is MNHEY, CDR2 SMNVEV (reference sequence).

This chain uses TRBV7-2 with TRBJ1-5; 8 nucleotides align to TRBD1. V lost 3 bases and J lost 5; bases outside the gene matches: 9. This CDR3 is built from 16 residues. Germline assignment: CDR1 SGHTA and CDR2 FQGNSA. The CDR3 sequence: CASSLGGQVTDQPQHF. CDR3 bases: TGTGCCAGCAGCTTGGGGGGACAGGTGACGGATCAGCCCCAGCATTTT.

The V call is TRBV28, the J call TRBJ2-7; 9 bases match TRBD2. Germline V CDR1 and CDR2: MDHEN, SYDVKM. CDR3 length: 18 amino acids. The junction had 13 bases not matched to a gene; V was cut back by 3 bases and J by 1 base. The CDR3, as DNA: TGTGCCAGCAGTTTTGGTTCTAGCGGGACCACACGATCCTACGAGCAGTACTTC. This translates into CASSFGSSGTTRSYEQYF. The full variable domain, in which reference TRBV28 and TRBJ2-7 provide the parts outside the CDR3, is DVKVTQSSRYLVKRTGEKVFLECVQDMDHENMFWYRQDPGLGLRLIYFSYDVKMKEKGDIPEGYSVSREKKERFSLILESASTNQTSMYLCASSFGSSGTTRSYEQYFGPGTRLTVT.

This sequence joins TRBV6-5 and TRBJ2-7; unclear D gene. The V gene's germline CDR1 is MNHEY and CDR2 SVGAGI. V was pared by 0 bases and J by 1 base, with 10 bases between. The CDR3 is 15 amino acids. In DNA, the CDR3 is TGTGCCAGCAGTTACTCGAATTCGGGTTCCTACGAGCAGTACTTC. Translation: CASSYSNSGSYEQYF.

V is TRBV10-3 and J is TRBJ1-1; TRBD1 might be the D (5 bases). CDR3 length: 13 amino acids. V lost 4 bases and J 8 bases, leaving 14 bases between the germline ends. CDR1 is ENHRY and CDR2 is SYGVKD in the germline V gene. The CDR3 DNA reads as TGTGCCATCAGTGGGGGCGGGAGGGCCGAAGCTTTCTTT. It translates to CAISGGGRAEAFF.

J is TRBJ2-5 and V is TRBV5-4; 7 nucleotides align to TRBD1. Germline loops: CDR1 SGHNT, CDR2 YYREEE (reference sequence). CDR3 length: 15 amino acids. The J segment lost 5 bases and the V segment lost 4 bases, leaving 11 bases of the junction unmatched. DNA of the CDR3: TGTGCCAGCAGCCCGACAGGGAAGGGCAGCGAGACCCAGTACTTC. Protein sequence: CASSPTGKGSETQYF.

Written as DNA, the CDR3 is TGTGCCAGCAGAATTACTAGCGGGACGACCTACGAGCAGTACTTC. Translation: CASRITSGTTYEQYF. The gene calls are TRBV27 and TRBJ2-7, with TRBD2 identical over 10 bases. Losses at the gene ends were 6 bases for V and 2 bases for J; bases not matched to a gene: 7. This CDR3 region has 15 residues. Germline V lookup: CDR1 MNHEY, CDR2 SMNVEV (reference sequence).

With respect to this clone: The sample holds other DNA sequences that translate to the same CDR3. V and J are TRBV28 and TRBJ1-2; D possibly corresponds to TRBD1 (5 bases). CDR1 and CDR2 (germline): MDHEN, SYDVKM. Trimming cost V 3 bases and J 2 bases, with 7 bases left between them. The length of the CDR3 is 13 residues. CDR3 in DNA: TGTGCCAGCAGTTTCCGGGGGAACTATGGCTACACCTTC. Its translation: CASSFRGNYGYTF.

This clone was counted between two and nine times. This sequence joins TRBV6-5 and TRBJ2-2; 8 bases agree with TRBD2. Germline CDR1 is MNHEY and CDR2 is SVGAGI. The V gene end was trimmed by 6 bases and the J gene end by 5 bases; junction bases not matched to a gene: 8. The CDR3 totals 15 residues. The CDR3 DNA reads as TGTGCCAGCAGCTCCGGTAGCGGGACTACCGGGGAGCTGTTTTTT. Translating it yields CASSSGSGTTGELFF.

The genes are TRBV9 and TRBJ2-7; 10 bases are shared with TRBD2. This CDR3 comprises 15 residues. The trim removed 4 bases at V and 2 bases at J, leaving 6 bases unmatched. Germline values: CDR1 SGDLS, CDR2 YYNGEE. Written as DNA, the CDR3 is TGTGCCAGCAGCCCCCGCCTAGCGGGAGCCTACGAGCAGTACTTC. This sequence encodes CASSPRLAGAYEQYF.

The J gene is TRBJ1-3, the V gene TRBV2; 12 positions match TRBD1. The CDR3 loop spans 15 amino acids. V shed 7 bases, J shed 4 bases, and the junction held 5 bases outside the gene matches. Germline-derived CDR1 and CDR2 are SNHLY and FYNNEI. The CDR3 sequence: CASIGTGGLGNTIYF. In nucleotides, the CDR3 is TGTGCCAGCATTGGGACAGGGGGCCTGGGAAACACCATATATTTT.

The chain couples TRBV24-1 to TRBJ2-1, with D tentatively TRBD2 (5 bases). This CDR3 has 13 residues. Trimming left V 6 bases short and J 7 bases short, with 12 bases between. Germline V gene lookup returns CDR1 KGHDR and CDR2 SFDVKD. The CDR3 protein is CATSRRDRNEQFF. The CDR3 DNA is TGTGCCACCAGTCGTCGGGATAGGAATGAGCAGTTCTTC.

V and J are TRBV27 and TRBJ2-2; D remains ambiguous. In germline, CDR1 is MNHEY, CDR2 SMNVEV (reference sequence). This CDR3 contains 14 residues. Trimming shortened V by 3 bases and J by 7 bases, and 12 bases separated the two germline ends. DNA of the CDR3: TGTGCCAGCAGTTTTAATAGCATAGGCGGGGAGCTGTTTTTT. Translating gives CASSFNSIGGELFF.

The J gene is TRBJ2-7, the V gene TRBV15; TRBD1 is a possible D gene (6 bases). Trimming pared 8 bases from V and 2 bases from J, leaving 16 bases between. This CDR3 has 14 amino acids. The germline V gene encodes CDR1 LNHNV and CDR2 YYDKDF (reference sequence). Written as DNA, the CDR3 is TGTGCCACCGGGGCTGGGGGCCACACCTACGAGCAGTACTTC. Its protein product is CATGAGGHTYEQYF.